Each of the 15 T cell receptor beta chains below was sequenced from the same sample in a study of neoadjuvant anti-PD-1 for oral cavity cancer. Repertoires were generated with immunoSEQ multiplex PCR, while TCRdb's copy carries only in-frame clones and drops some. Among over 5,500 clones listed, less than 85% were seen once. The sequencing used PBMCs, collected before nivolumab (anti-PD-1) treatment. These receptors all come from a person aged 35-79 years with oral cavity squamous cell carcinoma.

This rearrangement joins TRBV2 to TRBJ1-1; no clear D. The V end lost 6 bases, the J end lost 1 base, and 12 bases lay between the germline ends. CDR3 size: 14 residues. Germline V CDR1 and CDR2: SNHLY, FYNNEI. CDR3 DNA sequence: TGTGCCAGCAGAAACGGACGGAGGAACACTGAAGCTTTCTTT. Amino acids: CASRNGRRNTEAFF.

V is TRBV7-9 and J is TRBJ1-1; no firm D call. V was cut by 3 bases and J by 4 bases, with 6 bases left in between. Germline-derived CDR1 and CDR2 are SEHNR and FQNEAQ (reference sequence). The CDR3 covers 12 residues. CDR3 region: CASSFVVTEAFF. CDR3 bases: TGTGCCAGCAGCTTCGTTGTCACTGAAGCTTTCTTT.

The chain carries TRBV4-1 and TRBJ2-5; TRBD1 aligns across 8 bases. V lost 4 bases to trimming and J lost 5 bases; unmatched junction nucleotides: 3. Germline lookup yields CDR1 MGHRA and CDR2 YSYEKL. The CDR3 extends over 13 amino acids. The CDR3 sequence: CASSPGGAETQYF. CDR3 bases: TGCGCCAGCAGCCCAGGGGGCGCGGAGACCCAGTACTTC.

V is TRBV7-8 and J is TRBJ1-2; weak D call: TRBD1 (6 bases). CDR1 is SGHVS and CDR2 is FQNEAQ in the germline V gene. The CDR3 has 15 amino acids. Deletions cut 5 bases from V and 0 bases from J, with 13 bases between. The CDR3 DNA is TGTGCCAGCAGCGCCTACAGGGTAGCTAACTATGGCTACACCTTC. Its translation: CASSAYRVANYGYTF.

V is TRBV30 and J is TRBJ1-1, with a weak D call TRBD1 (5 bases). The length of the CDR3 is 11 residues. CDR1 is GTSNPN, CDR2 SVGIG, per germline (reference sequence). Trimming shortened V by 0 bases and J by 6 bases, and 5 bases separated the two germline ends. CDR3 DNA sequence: TGTGCCTGGAGTGTCAGGGCTGAAGCTTTCTTT. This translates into CAWSVRAEAFF.

The CDR3 loop is CASLPPGVNTGELFF. The CDR3 DNA follows: TGTGCCAGCCTGCCTCCTGGGGTAAACACCGGGGAGCTGTTTTTT. The V and J genes are TRBV2 and TRBJ2-2, with D uncertain. The germline V gene has CDR1 SNHLY and CDR2 FYNNEI. The CDR3 length is 15 residues. Trimming shortened V by 8 bases and J by 2 bases, and 15 bases separated the two germline ends. The full variable domain, its missing parts supplied by reference TRBV2 and TRBJ2-2, is EPEVTQTPSHQVTQMGQEVILRCVPISNHLYFYWYRQILGQKVEFLVSFYNNEISEKSEIFDDQFSVERPDGSNFTLKIRSTKLEDSAMYFCASLPPGVNTGELFFGEGSRLTVL.

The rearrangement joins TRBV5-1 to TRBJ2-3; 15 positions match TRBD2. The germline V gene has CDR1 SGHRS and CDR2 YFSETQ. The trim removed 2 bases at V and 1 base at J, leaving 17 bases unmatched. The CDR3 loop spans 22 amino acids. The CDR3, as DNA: TGCGCCAGCAGCTTAACTACCTACCATGGACTAGCGGGGGGGCCCCGCACAGATACGCAGTATTTT. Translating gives CASSLTTYHGLAGGPRTDTQYF.

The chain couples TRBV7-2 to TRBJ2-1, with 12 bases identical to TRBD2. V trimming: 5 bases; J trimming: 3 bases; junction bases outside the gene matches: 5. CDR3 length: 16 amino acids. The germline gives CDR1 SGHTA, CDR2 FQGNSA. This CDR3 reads CASSPGLAGYYNEQFF. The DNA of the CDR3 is TGTGCCAGCAGCCCCGGACTAGCGGGGTACTACAATGAGCAGTTCTTC.

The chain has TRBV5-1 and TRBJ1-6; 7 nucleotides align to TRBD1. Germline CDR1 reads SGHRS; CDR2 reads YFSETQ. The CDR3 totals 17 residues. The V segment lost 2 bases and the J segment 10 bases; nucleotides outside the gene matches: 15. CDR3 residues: CASSFSERQGIRSPLHF. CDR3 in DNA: TGCGCCAGCAGCTTTTCCGAGAGACAGGGTATTCGATCACCCCTCCACTTT.

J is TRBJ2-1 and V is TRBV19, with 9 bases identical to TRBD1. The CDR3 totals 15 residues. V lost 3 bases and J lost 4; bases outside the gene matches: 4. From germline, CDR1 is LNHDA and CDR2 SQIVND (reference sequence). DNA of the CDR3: TGTGCCAGTAGTATGGGACAGGGCCAATACAATGAGCAGTTCTTC. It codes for CASSMGQGQYNEQFF.

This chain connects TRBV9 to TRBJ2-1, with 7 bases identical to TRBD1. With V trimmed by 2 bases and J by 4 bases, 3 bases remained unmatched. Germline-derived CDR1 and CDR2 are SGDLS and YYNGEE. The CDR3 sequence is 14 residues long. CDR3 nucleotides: TGTGCCAGCAGCGTCGACAGGGAATACAATGAGCAGTTCTTC. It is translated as CASSVDREYNEQFF.

The DNA for the CDR3 is TGTGCCAGCAGCCACGACCAGGGGGGGGAGAACACTGAAGCTTTCTTT. Translated, it gives CASSHDQGGENTEAFF. The gene calls are TRBV4-2 and TRBJ1-1, with 7 bases that match TRBD1. This CDR3 has 16 amino acids. Germline CDR1 and CDR2: LGHNA and YNFKEQ. Germline trimming cut 3 bases from V and 1 base from J; bases unmatched to any gene: 8.

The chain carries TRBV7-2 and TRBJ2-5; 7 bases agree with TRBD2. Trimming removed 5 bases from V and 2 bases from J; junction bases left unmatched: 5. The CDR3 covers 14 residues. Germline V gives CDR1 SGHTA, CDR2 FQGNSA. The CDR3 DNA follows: TGTGCCAGCAGCGCACTAGCGAGTCAAGAGACCCAGTACTTC. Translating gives CASSALASQETQYF.

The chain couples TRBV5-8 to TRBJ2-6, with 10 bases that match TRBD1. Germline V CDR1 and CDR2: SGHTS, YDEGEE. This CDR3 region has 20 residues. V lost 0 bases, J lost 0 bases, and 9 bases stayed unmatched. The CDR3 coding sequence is TGTGCCAGCAGCTTGGGGCGGGACAGGGGCTATGGCTCTGGGGCCAACGTCCTGACTTTC. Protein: CASSLGRDRGYGSGANVLTF.

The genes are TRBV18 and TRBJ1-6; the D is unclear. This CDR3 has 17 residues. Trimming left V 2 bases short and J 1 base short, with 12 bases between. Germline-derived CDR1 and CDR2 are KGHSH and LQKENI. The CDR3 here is CASSPVGEASYNSPLHF. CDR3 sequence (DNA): TGTGCCAGCTCACCAGTGGGCGAAGCTTCCTATAATTCACCCCTCCACTTT.